A selection of T cell receptor beta chains follows, all from one sample in a study of OX40 agonist ivuxolimab in advanced cancers. Method: immunoSEQ multiplex PCR; TCRdb's copy keeps in-frame clones and lacks some. The sample lists roughly 70,000 clones, roughly four fifths occurring once. The sample here was CD4+ or CD8+ T cells sorted from blood, taken in a trial of the OX40 agonist ivuxolimab. The receptors originated from an adult with an advanced solid tumor such as melanoma, head and neck, liver or kidney cancer. Both conserved end residues are part of each CDR3. The D gene is left open where the match is weak. Clone size is stated in some rows and not others, as once, few, many or a class when expanded.

J	size	D	V	DNA	CDR3
TRBJ1-2	NA	NA	TRBV7-3	TGTGCCAGCAGCTTAGGCCCGGGATGGGGCTACACCTTC	CASSLGPGWGYTF
TRBJ2-2	NA	TRBD2	TRBV7-2	TGTGCCAGCAGCTTAATCAGCGGGAGTTACGCAGTCGGGGAGCTGTTTTTT	CASSLISGSYAVGELFF
TRBJ2-2	NA	NA	TRBV27	TGTGCCAGCAGTTTAAAGGCGGGACAGAACGTCGGGGAGCTGTTTTTT	CASSLKAGQNVGELFF
TRBJ1-2	NA	NA	TRBV4-1	TGCGCCAGCAGCCAAGTCCCTCATACAGGGTTCTATGGCTACACCTTC	CASSQVPHTGFYGYTF
TRBJ2-7	NA	NA	TRBV5-1	TGCGCCAGCAGCTTGGACTATGGACAGAGCTACGAGCAGTACTTC	CASSLDYGQSYEQYF
TRBJ1-5	NA	NA	TRBV7-2	TGTGCCAGCAGCGCGCCAGGGAAAAAAGAGCCCCAGCATTTT	CASSAPGKKEPQHF
TRBJ2-2	NA	TRBD1	TRBV11-2	TGTGCCAGCAGCTTAGTTTCACAGGGGGCCGGGGAGCTGTTTTTT	CASSLVSQGAGELFF
TRBJ2-1	once	TRBD2	TRBV2	TGTGCCAGCAGCCGGGACTACTCCAATGAGCAGTTCTTC	CASSRDYSNEQFF
TRBJ2-3	once	TRBD2	TRBV7-2	TGTGCCAGCAGCCTGGCTCCTAGCGGGGGCACAGATACGCAGTATTTT	CASSLAPSGGTDTQYF
TRBJ1-4	NA	NA	TRBV10-3	TGTGCCATCAGTGACGGCCCTAGGGGAGGGACTAATGAAAAACTGTTTTTT	CAISDGPRGGTNEKLFF
TRBJ1-3	NA	NA	TRBV4-2	TGTGCCAGCAGCCAAGTAGCCGGGGTAGAGTCTGGAAACACCATATATTTT	CASSQVAGVESGNTIYF
TRBJ2-1	NA	NA	TRBV7-8	TGTGCCAGCAGCTTAGTAGTATCTACCATCTCCTACAATGAGCAGTTCTTC	CASSLVVSTISYNEQFF
TRBJ1-2	once	NA	TRBV7-9	TGTGCCATCACAGCTCACGGGGTGGCTGGCTACACCTTC	CAITAHGVAGYTF
TRBJ1-4	NA	NA	TRBV6-6	TGTGCCAGCAGTCGCACCAGGGCTGAAAAACTGTTTTTT	CASSRTRAEKLFF
TRBJ2-1	NA	NA	TRBV9	TGTGCCAGCAGCGTAGGGGTCTACTACAATGAGCAGTTCTTC	CASSVGVYYNEQFF
TRBJ2-7	once	NA	TRBV6-1	TGTGCCAGCAGTGAACCGGGGCAGAGCTCCTACGAGCAGTACTTC	CASSEPGQSSYEQYF
TRBJ2-7	NA	NA	TRBV2	TGTGCCAGCAGTGAAATCGGCAGGGGTGCCACCGAGCAGTACTTC	CASSEIGRGATEQYF
TRBJ2-1	once	NA	TRBV9	TGTGCCAGCAGCGTAGTGGGATACCCCGGGGATGAGCAGTTCTTC	CASSVVGYPGDEQFF
TRBJ2-1	once	TRBD1	TRBV5-4	TGCGCCAGCAGCCATAACTCAGGGGGCCGCTCCTACAATGAGCAGTTCTTC	CASSHNSGGRSYNEQFF
TRBJ2-5	NA	TRBD2	TRBV2	TGTGCCAGCAGTGATGGGACTAACCAGGTGGAGACCCAGTACTTC	CASSDGTNQVETQYF
TRBJ1-5	once	NA	TRBV9	TGTGCCAGCAGCGTAGCAGGCCATAGCAATCAGCCCCAGCATTTT	CASSVAGHSNQPQHF
TRBJ1-3	NA	NA	TRBV7-2	TGTGCCAGCAGCTTCCGGACGGCTGGAGACACCATATATTTT	CASSFRTAGDTIYF
TRBJ2-1	NA	TRBD2	TRBV7-9	TGTGCCAGCAGCTTTCGGGGGGGACTAGCGGGAGCAGATGAGCAGTTCTTC	CASSFRGGLAGADEQFF
TRBJ1-4	once	NA	TRBV2	TGTGCCAGCAGTGATGGGGGACTTAATGAAAAACTGTTTTTT	CASSDGGLNEKLFF
TRBJ2-1	NA	TRBD2	TRBV29-1	TGCAGCGTTGCCCCAAGCGGGAGGGATGAGCAGTTCTTC	CSVAPSGRDEQFF
TRBJ2-5	NA	TRBD1	TRBV5-1	TGCGCCAGCAGCTTGCAGGGACAGGGCCAAGAGACCCAGTACTTC	CASSLQGQGQETQYF
TRBJ1-4	NA	NA	TRBV2	TGTGCCAGCAGTGATCGGGGAGCGTGGAATGAAAAACTGTTTTTT	CASSDRGAWNEKLFF
TRBJ2-5	NA	NA	TRBV7-2	TGTGCCAGCAGCTTCCGAGAGACCCAGTACTTC	CASSFRETQYF
TRBJ2-7	once	NA	TRBV7-9	TGTGCCAGCAGCTTAGAACAAAGGTACGAGCAGTACTTC	CASSLEQRYEQYF
TRBJ1-6	NA	NA	TRBV7-9	TGTGCCAGCAGCTTCGGCGGAAATAATTCACCCCTCCACTTT	CASSFGGNNSPLHF
TRBJ2-3	few	NA	TRBV19	TGTGCCAGTAGTGACCGGGTAGGGACAGATACGCAGTATTTT	CASSDRVGTDTQYF
TRBJ2-2	NA	TRBD1	TRBV5-4	TGTGCCAGCAGCTACGGGACAGCGAACACCGGGGAGCTGTTTTTT	CASSYGTANTGELFF
TRBJ2-5	NA	TRBD1	TRBV19	TGTGCCAGTAGTAGAACCGGGACAGGGGGCAATAAAGAGACCCAGTACTTC	CASSRTGTGGNKETQYF
TRBJ1-1	once	NA	TRBV19	TGTGCCAGTAGAAAAACGGGCCTCGAGGGAGATCTGAACACTGAAGCTTTCTTT	CASRKTGLEGDLNTEAFF
TRBJ1-5	NA	TRBD1	TRBV6-1	TGTGCCAGCAGTGAAACAGGGGGCGGGAGCAATCAGCCCCAGCATTTT	CASSETGGGSNQPQHF
TRBJ1-2	NA	NA	TRBV6-5	TGTGCCAGCAGGACAAACAGGGCTAACTATGGCTACACCTTC	CASRTNRANYGYTF
TRBJ2-3	once	NA	TRBV18	TGTGCCAGCTCACCAATTCCGCGTTCTAGCACAGATACGCAGTATTTT	CASSPIPRSSTDTQYF
TRBJ1-6	NA	NA	TRBV2	TGTGCCAGCAGTGAACAGCTGGGTGGGGGTTCCAATTCACCCCTCCACTTT	CASSEQLGGGSNSPLHF
TRBJ1-4	NA	NA	TRBV7-2	TGTGCCAGCAGCTTAGAAGACTCGGGACCCTCTGCAACTAATGAAAAACTGTTTTTT	CASSLEDSGPSATNEKLFF
TRBJ1-6	NA	NA	TRBV2	TGTGCCAGCAGTGAAGCGCTACCCTATTCACCCCTCCACTTT	CASSEALPYSPLHF
TRBJ1-6	NA	NA	TRBV11-2	TGTGCCAGCAGCTTCGGCGACGGGGTATATTCACCCCTCCACTTT	CASSFGDGVYSPLHF
TRBJ2-1	NA	NA	TRBV19	TGTGCCAGTAGTATTAGGCAGGGGATAGACAATGAGCAGTTCTTC	CASSIRQGIDNEQFF
TRBJ2-2	NA	NA	TRBV28	TGTGCCAGCAGTTTATTTTCGGGAGTGTACCGTGGGGAGCTGTTTTTT	CASSLFSGVYRGELFF
TRBJ1-5	NA	NA	TRBV28	TGTGCCAGCAGTTTATCGGACCGGGGGCCCCAGCATTTT	CASSLSDRGPQHF
TRBJ1-1	few	TRBD1	TRBV7-2	TGTGCCAGCAGGTTCGCCGGGACAGCCAACACTGAAGCTTTCTTT	CASRFAGTANTEAFF
TRBJ1-1	few	NA	TRBV15	TGTGCCACCAGCAGAGATTGGAAGAACACTGAAGCTTTCTTT	CATSRDWKNTEAFF
TRBJ2-3	NA	NA	TRBV7-2	TGTGCCAGCAGCCCCACAGGGCCAGATACGCAGTATTTT	CASSPTGPDTQYF
TRBJ2-1	NA	TRBD2	TRBV4-2	TGTGCCAGCAAGGTAACTCGGGCGGGAGGTGGTGAGCAGTTCTTC	CASKVTRAGGGEQFF
TRBJ1-1	NA	NA	TRBV9	TGTGCCAGCAGCCCAGGACAGACGGGGACTGAAGCTTTCTTT	CASSPGQTGTEAFF
TRBJ2-4	NA	TRBD2	TRBV7-6	TGTGCCAGCAGCTTAGGTCCCCAGCGGGAGGGCCCAAACATTCAGTACTTC	CASSLGPQREGPNIQYF
TRBJ2-1	NA	TRBD2	TRBV27	TGTGCCAGCCGGGGGACTAGCGGGAGGGCCACCTACAATGAGCAGTTCTTC	CASRGTSGRATYNEQFF
TRBJ2-3	NA	NA	TRBV19	TGTGCCAGTAGTTCCCGTCCCGCAGCGGGAGATACGCAGTATTTT	CASSSRPAAGDTQYF